Each of the 22 T cell receptor beta chains below was sequenced from the same sample in a study of cytomegalovirus exposure and HLA in healthy donors. Libraries were prepared by immunoSEQ multiplex PCR; TCRdb keeps only in-frame clonotypes and omits some of them. The sample consists of 100,000 to 150,000 clones, 80% to 90% of them appearing once. Sequencing was carried out using PBMCs. The source is a woman aged 18-35 years in good health and CMV-seronegative.

The chain is built from TRBV6-1 and TRBJ2-7, with 7 nucleotides matching TRBD1. The CDR3 extends over 13 amino acids. With 5 bases clipped from V and 6 bases from J, the junction kept 7 bases outside the gene matches. Looked up from germline, CDR1 is MNHNS and CDR2 is SASEGT. This CDR3 is CASSTKGAVEQYF. The CDR3, as DNA: TGTGCCAGCAGTACGAAGGGGGCGGTCGAGCAGTACTTC.

As to this clone: The sample contains more than one DNA sequence encoding this CDR3. This sequence joins TRBV19 and TRBJ2-7; 13 nucleotides agree with TRBD2. Looked up from germline, CDR1 is LNHDA and CDR2 is SQIVND (reference sequence). This CDR3 is 14 amino acids long. The ends lost 3 bases at V and 4 bases at J; junction bases unmatched: 0. CDR3: CASSMGLAGYEQYF. The CDR3 DNA is TGTGCCAGTAGTATGGGACTAGCGGGGTACGAGCAGTACTTC. Together with reference TRBV19 and TRBJ2-7, the CDR3 gives the full variable domain: DGGITQSPKYLFRKEGQNVTLSCEQNLNHDAMYWYRQDPGQGLRLIYYSQIVNDFQKGDIAEGYSVSREKKESFPLTVTSAQKNPTAFYLCASSMGLAGYEQYFGPGTRLTVT.

The chain carries TRBV5-1 and TRBJ2-5, with 13 bases fitting TRBD2. Per the germline V gene, CDR1 is SGHRS and CDR2 is YFSETQ. J gave up 5 bases and V 4 bases, and 17 bases lay outside the gene matches. The CDR3 runs to 19 residues. This CDR3 is CASSPGLAGTPTVSETQYF. The CDR3 region has the DNA TGCGCCAGCAGCCCGGGACTAGCGGGGACACCCACCGTCTCGGAGACCCAGTACTTC.

The J gene is TRBJ2-3, the V gene TRBV6-1; maybe TRBD2 (6 bases). V lost 1 base to trimming and J lost 2 bases, with 16 bases between them. CDR1 and CDR2 (germline): MNHNS, SASEGT. The length of the CDR3 is 17 residues. The CDR3 region is CASSEVPSVSDTDTQYF. CDR3 sequence (DNA): TGTGCCAGCAGTGAAGTTCCTAGCGTTTCTGACACAGATACGCAGTATTTT.

The chain links TRBV28 to TRBJ2-1; TRBD1 matches at 10 bases. The CDR3 length is 17 residues. Germline V gene lookup returns CDR1 MDHEN and CDR2 SYDVKM. Losses at the gene ends were 6 bases for V and 2 bases for J; bases not matched to a gene: 10. The CDR3: CASRGDRGLMAYNEQFF. CDR3 in DNA: TGTGCCAGCAGGGGGGACAGGGGTCTCATGGCCTACAATGAGCAGTTCTTC.

V usage is TRBV18 and J usage is TRBJ2-7, with D maybe TRBD1 (6 bases). The CDR3 extends over 13 amino acids. Looked up from germline, CDR1 is KGHSH and CDR2 is LQKENI. Trimming left V 8 bases short and J 0 bases short, with 11 bases between. The CDR3 bases are TGTGCCAGCACCGGGACACCCTCCTACGAGCAGTACTTC. Protein: CASTGTPSYEQYF.

Only one count was recorded for this clone. This chain links TRBV27 with TRBJ2-3, with 9 bases that match TRBD2. Germline assignment: CDR1 MNHEY and CDR2 SMNVEV (reference sequence). V was clipped by 4 bases and J by 2 bases; unmatched bases: 7. This CDR3 region has 16 residues. CDR3 residues: CASSSWVAGATDTQYF. The CDR3, as DNA: TGTGCCAGCAGTTCTTGGGTAGCGGGAGCCACAGATACGCAGTATTTT.

The chain combines TRBV7-8 with TRBJ1-2; 7 positions match TRBD1. This CDR3 contains 16 residues. The V gene's germline CDR1 is SGHVS and CDR2 FQNEAQ. Trimming took 5 bases from V and 0 from J; bases not matched to a gene: 9. Here the CDR3 reads CASSIDRARANYGYTF. For the CDR3, the DNA is TGTGCCAGCAGCATCGACAGGGCGAGAGCTAACTATGGCTACACCTTC. The full variable domain, in which reference TRBV7-8 and TRBJ1-2 provide the parts outside the CDR3, is GAGVSQSPRYKVAKRGQDVALRCDPISGHVSLFWYQQALGQGPEFLTYFQNEAQLDKSGLPSDRFFAERPEGSVSTLKIQRTQQEDSAVYLCASSIDRARANYGYTFGSGTRLTVV.

The rearrangement uses TRBV30 and TRBJ1-5, with 11 bases that match TRBD1. Trimming removed 7 bases from V and 6 bases from J; junction bases left unmatched: 8. The CDR3 runs to 14 residues. CDR1 and CDR2 (germline): GTSNPN, SVGIG (reference sequence). The CDR3 loop reads CASRDRGSTQPQHF. In DNA form, the CDR3 reads TGTGCCTCTCGGGACAGGGGGAGTACTCAGCCCCAGCATTTT.

There are a few counts of this clone. This chain links TRBV11-2 with TRBJ2-2, with 10 bases fitting TRBD1. J was trimmed by 6 bases and V by 8 bases; bases with no gene match: 6. CDR3 length: 14 amino acids. Germline V gives CDR1 SGHAT, CDR2 FQNNGV. The CDR3 protein is CASGGTGESGELFF. In nucleotides, the CDR3 is TGTGCCAGCGGCGGGACAGGGGAGTCCGGGGAGCTGTTTTTT. Full variable domain (remainder filled in from reference TRBV11-2 and TRBJ2-2): EAGVAQSPRYKIIEKRQSVAFWCNPISGHATLYWYQQILGQGPKLLIQFQNNGVVDDSQLPKDRFSAERLKGVDSTLKIQPAKLEDSAVYLCASGGTGESGELFFGEGSRLTVL.

The gene calls are TRBV19 and TRBJ2-7; 9 nucleotides align to TRBD1. With V trimmed by 4 bases and J by 0 bases, 7 bases remained unmatched. This CDR3 spans 16 amino acids. The germline V gene has CDR1 LNHDA and CDR2 SQIVND (reference sequence). CDR3 nucleotide sequence: TGTGCCAGTAGTAAAGGGACAGGGACGAGCTCCTACGAGCAGTACTTC. This sequence encodes CASSKGTGTSSYEQYF.

The rearrangement joins TRBV5-1 to TRBJ2-7, with D hard to call. The CDR3 length is 15 residues. Germline V gives CDR1 SGHRS, CDR2 YFSETQ. Trimming removed 5 bases from V and 2 bases from J, with 17 bases in between. The CDR3: CASRFGLAPTYEQYF. CDR3 nucleotide sequence: TGCGCCAGCAGATTTGGCTTAGCTCCCACCTACGAGCAGTACTTC. Full variable domain (rest looked up from reference TRBV5-1 and TRBJ2-7): KAGVTQTPRYLIKTRGQQVTLSCSPISGHRSVSWYQQTPGQGLQFLFEYFSETQRNKGNFPGRFSGRQFSNSRSEMNVSTLELGDSALYLCASRFGLAPTYEQYFGPGTRLTVT.

This chain connects TRBV11-2 to TRBJ2-1; the D is unclear. CDR3 size: 11 residues. CDR1 is SGHAT and CDR2 is FQNNGV in the germline V gene. Between the trimmed V and J ends, which lost 2 bases and 8 bases, there was a span of 4 bases. CDR3 nucleotide sequence: TGTGCCAGCAGCTTAATCGATGAGCAGTTCTTC. This encodes CASSLIDEQFF.

The V call is TRBV4-3, the J call TRBJ2-6, with 10 nucleotides matching TRBD1. The CDR3 is 18 amino acids. In germline, CDR1 is LGHNA, CDR2 YSLEER. J lost 0 bases, V lost 4 bases, and 6 bases had no gene match. Written as DNA, the CDR3 is TGCGCCAGCAGCCCGGGGGACAGGGGATACTCTGGGGCCAACGTCCTGACTTTC. It codes for CASSPGDRGYSGANVLTF.

The chain recombines TRBV7-2 with TRBJ2-5, with D perhaps TRBD1 (5 bases). Germline assignment: CDR1 SGHTA and CDR2 FQGNSA. The CDR3 has 14 residues. V lost 3 bases to trimming and J lost 4 bases, with 12 bases between them. The chain's CDR3 is CASSFSPGPETQYF. CDR3 nucleotides: TGTGCCAGCAGCTTTAGTCCAGGGCCAGAGACCCAGTACTTC.

This clone appeared many times. This chain links TRBV23-1 with TRBJ1-2, with 7 nucleotides matching TRBD1. TRBV23-1 is flagged as an ORF with uncertain function. With V trimmed by 1 base and J by 2 bases, 4 bases remained unmatched. The CDR3 runs to 15 residues. CDR3 loop: CASSQLTGSNYGYTF. The CDR3 DNA is TGCGCCAGCAGTCAATTGACAGGGTCGAACTATGGCTACACCTTC.

The gene calls are TRBV30 and TRBJ1-1, with D unclear. This CDR3 spans 14 amino acids. Per germline, CDR1 GTSNPN and CDR2 SVGIG (reference sequence). Trimming removed 1 base at V and 1 base at J, with 10 bases between. CDR3 in amino acids: CAWSDGTKNTEAFF. The CDR3, as DNA: TGTGCCTGGAGTGACGGTACTAAGAACACTGAAGCTTTCTTT.

The V and J genes are TRBV27 and TRBJ1-4, with 8 bases that match TRBD1. J gave up 8 bases and V 2 bases, and 4 bases lay outside the gene matches. CDR1 and CDR2 (germline): MNHEY, SMNVEV (reference sequence). The CDR3 runs to 14 residues. The CDR3 here is CASSLGQGSEKLFF. For the CDR3, the DNA is TGTGCCAGCAGTTTAGGACAGGGTTCGGAAAAACTGTTTTTT.

The CDR3, as DNA: TGTGCCAGCAGCCCCTTGTTATTGAGCTCCTACGAGCAGTACTTC. Protein: CASSPLLLSSYEQYF. The chain uses TRBV11-2 and TRBJ2-7; D is uncertain. Germline V gene lookup returns CDR1 SGHAT and CDR2 FQNNGV. Between the trimmed V and J ends, which lost 5 bases and 0 bases, there was a span of 14 bases. The CDR3 is 15 residues long.

This chain uses TRBV9 with TRBJ2-4; no reliable D call. The CDR3 length is 12 residues. The V gene lost 3 bases and the J gene lost 6 bases, with 7 bases spanning the gap. Germline values: CDR1 SGDLS, CDR2 YYNGEE. This chain's CDR3 is CASSAARNIQYF. The DNA of the CDR3 is TGTGCCAGCAGCGCAGCGAGAAACATTCAGTACTTC.

The genes are TRBV2 and TRBJ2-6; possible D gene TRBD2, 6 bases. Germline V CDR1 and CDR2: SNHLY, FYNNEI. With 6 bases removed from V and 0 bases from J, the gap between germline ends came to 18 bases. The CDR3 runs 18 residues. DNA of the CDR3: TGTGCCAGCAGGCCCGGGACTGCTACATCCTCTGGGGCCAACGTCCTGACTTTC. Translated, it gives CASRPGTATSSGANVLTF.

The chain links TRBV15 to TRBJ1-1; 7 bases map to TRBD1. Germline V gene data show CDR1 as LNHNV and CDR2 as YYDKDF (reference sequence). This CDR3 contains 15 residues. Germline trimming cut 4 bases from V and 1 base from J; bases unmatched to any gene: 6. This CDR3 reads CATSTPGTENTEAFF. The DNA of the CDR3 is TGTGCCACCAGCACTCCCGGGACAGAGAACACTGAAGCTTTCTTT.